This is a list of T cell receptor beta chains from one sample in a study of blood T cell repertoires in COVID-19. Sequencing used immunoSEQ multiplex PCR; TCRdb keeps in-frame clones, though not all of them. The sample has about 17,000 clones; around 80% are singletons. Sequenced: peripheral blood. Receptors were obtained from a man in his 60s with acute or convalescent COVID-19. CDR3s include the opening cysteine and the closing phenylalanine or tryptophan. The D gene is left open where the match is weak. Clone size is not always given. Where it is, it says once, few, many or a class for expanded clones.

j_call: TRBJ2-1
v_call: TRBV11-2
d_call: TRBD1
clone_size: .
cdr3_aa: CASSPRDRSSYNEQFF
cdr3_nt: TGTGCCAGCAGCCCCCGGGACAGGAGCTCCTACAATGAGCAGTTCTTC

j_call: TRBJ1-3
v_call: TRBV28
d_call: .
clone_size: .
cdr3_aa: CASSLDRYSGNTIYF
cdr3_nt: TGTGCCAGCAGTTTAGACAGGTACTCTGGAAACACCATATATTTT

j_call: TRBJ2-1
v_call: TRBV2
d_call: .
clone_size: .
cdr3_aa: CASGVRGNEQFF
cdr3_nt: TGTGCCAGCGGGGTGAGGGGGAATGAGCAGTTCTTC

j_call: TRBJ1-2
v_call: TRBV7-9
d_call: .
clone_size: few
cdr3_aa: CASSLAGRSNGYTF
cdr3_nt: TGTGCCAGCAGCTTAGCTGGCAGGTCGAATGGCTACACCTTC

j_call: TRBJ1-2
v_call: TRBV5-4
d_call: .
clone_size: .
cdr3_aa: CASSFFLVNYGYTF
cdr3_nt: TGTGCCAGCAGCTTCTTCCTAGTAAACTATGGCTACACCTTC

j_call: TRBJ1-5
v_call: TRBV18
d_call: TRBD1
clone_size: .
cdr3_aa: CASSLYQGDQPQHF
cdr3_nt: TGTGCCAGCTCACTTTATCAGGGGGACCAGCCCCAGCATTTT

j_call: TRBJ2-4
v_call: TRBV2
d_call: TRBD1
clone_size: few
cdr3_aa: CASIPRDRGTKNIQYF
cdr3_nt: TGTGCCAGCATCCCGCGGGACAGGGGGACCAAAAACATTCAGTACTTC

j_call: TRBJ1-5
v_call: TRBV27
d_call: .
clone_size: once
cdr3_aa: CASSLAAGVEPQHF
cdr3_nt: TGTGCCAGCAGTTTAGCTGCCGGGGTTGAGCCCCAGCATTTT

j_call: TRBJ1-1
v_call: TRBV7-3
d_call: .
clone_size: few
cdr3_aa: CASSLVPTGFAFF
cdr3_nt: TGTGCCAGCAGCTTGGTCCCTACGGGGTTTGCTTTCTTT

j_call: TRBJ2-7
v_call: TRBV24-1
d_call: .
clone_size: once
cdr3_aa: CATSDPQGNAYEQYF
cdr3_nt: TGTGCCACCAGTGATCCTCAGGGGAATGCCTACGAGCAGTACTTC

j_call: TRBJ1-2
v_call: TRBV28
d_call: TRBD1
clone_size: .
cdr3_aa: CASSPIGTGGVEGYTF
cdr3_nt: TGTGCCAGCAGTCCAATCGGGACAGGGGGGGTTGAAGGCTACACCTTC

j_call: TRBJ1-1
v_call: TRBV12-3/TRBV12-4
d_call: .
clone_size: .
cdr3_aa: CASTVYGQRAFF
cdr3_nt: TGTGCCAGCACCGTCTATGGGCAGAGAGCTTTCTTT

j_call: TRBJ1-2
v_call: TRBV7-3
d_call: .
clone_size: .
cdr3_aa: CATYSSIYGYTF
cdr3_nt: TGTGCCACCTATTCATCCATCTATGGCTACACCTTC

j_call: TRBJ2-7
v_call: TRBV5-1
d_call: .
clone_size: .
cdr3_aa: CASSLDWGESYEQYF
cdr3_nt: TGCGCCAGCAGCCTGGATTGGGGGGAGAGCTACGAGCAGTACTTC